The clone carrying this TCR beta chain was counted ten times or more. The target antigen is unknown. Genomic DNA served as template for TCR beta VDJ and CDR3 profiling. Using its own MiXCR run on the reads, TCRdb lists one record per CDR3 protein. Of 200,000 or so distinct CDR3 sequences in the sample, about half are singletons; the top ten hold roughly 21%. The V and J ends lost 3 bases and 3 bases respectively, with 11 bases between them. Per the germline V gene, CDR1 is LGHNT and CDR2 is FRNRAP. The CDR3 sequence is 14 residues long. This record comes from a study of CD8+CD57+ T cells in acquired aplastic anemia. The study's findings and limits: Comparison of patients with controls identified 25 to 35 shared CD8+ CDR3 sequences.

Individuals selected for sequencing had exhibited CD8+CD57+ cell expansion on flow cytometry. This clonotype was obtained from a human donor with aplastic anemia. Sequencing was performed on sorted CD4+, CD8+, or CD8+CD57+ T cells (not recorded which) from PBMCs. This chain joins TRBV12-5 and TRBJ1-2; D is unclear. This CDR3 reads CASGLQGSYYGYTF. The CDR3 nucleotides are TGTGCTAGTGGTTTACAAGGGAGTTACTATGGCTACACCTTC.